This T cell receptor beta chain emerged from a study of T cell repertoires in cytomegalovirus infection. Overall study: It can be stated that public TCR beta signatures indicated CMV infection as well as a matching HLA type.

Study findings and constraints: HLA-C-restricted CMV-specific TCR beta clonotypes were dominant in the ex vivo response.

TCRdb recomputed calls from the reads with MiXCR, one row per CDR3 protein. The sample has a few hundred thousand distinct CDR3 sequences; about 30% are singletons. For this clonotype: Its antigen is unknown.

The material sequenced was PBMCs. The sequence derives from a human donor in good health (CMV status not recorded). Some clones in this sample may be carry-over from other donors' samples.

CDR3 amino acids: CASSSPQKGLIFYEQYF. The DNA of the CDR3 is TGTGCCAGCAGTTCTCCTCAGAAAGGACTCATATTCTACGAGCAGTACTTC. This rearrangement joins TRBV28 to TRBJ2-7; D possibly corresponds to TRBD2 (5 bases). The V and J ends lost 4 bases and 3 bases respectively, with 22 bases between them. Germline CDR1 and CDR2: MDHEN and SYDVKM. The CDR3 covers 17 residues.